This TCR beta chain was sequenced in a study of neoadjuvant nivolumab and ipilimumab in lung cancer (dated by TCRdb to the early 2020s). With regard to the full study: Nivolumab was administered intravenously at 3 mg/kg on days 1, 15 and 29, and in the combination arm ipilimumab 1 mg/kg was added on day 1 only. In the trial, approximately 42 patients with operable NSCLC were treated, of whom approximately 23 were randomized to nivolumab monotherapy and roughly 21 to nivolumab plus ipilimumab. TCR repertoires were compared between pretherapy (baseline) peripheral blood and tumors resected at surgery after neoadjuvant immune checkpoint blockade. Matched pretherapy and resected tumor pairs were analyzed for seven patients: four treated with nivolumab and three with nivolumab plus ipilimumab. The major pathologic response (MPR) rate in the intention-to-treat population in each study arm was designated as the primary trial endpoint. Study-wide findings and limitations: No significant correlation was found between TCR clonality and pathologic tumor regression, and only one major-pathologic-response sample was available for the clonality analysis. Pretherapy blood TCR richness correlated positively with richness in tumors resected after neoadjuvant therapy (Spearman R = 0.82). From pretherapy to surgery, tumor T-cell richness and clonality went up in three of three dual-therapy tumors, versus only two of four nivolumab-treated tumors. A small number of samples underwent TCR sequencing. Resected tumors had greater TCR richness and clonality than tumor-adjacent uninvolved lung, and increases were observed in more dual-therapy-treated tumors.

The intended sense of this specimen's time point label: pretherapy, before neoadjuvant immune checkpoint inhibitors. Samples were obtained from the phase 2 randomized NEOSTAR trial, in which neoadjuvant nivolumab or nivolumab plus ipilimumab followed by surgery was tested in operable NSCLC. Libraries were built with the immunoSEQ multiplex PCR assay. The authors' analysis ran thus. Repertoires were summarized in terms of richness and clonality, and significantly expanded and contracted clones between pre- and post-therapy samples were identified. In its TCRdb copy, this immuneACCESS table keeps in-frame sequences only and misses some clones. Where compared with another copy, unresolved V genes explain less than half of these, and the others have no known cause. V and J calls and clone size follow that table, whereas D and trimming were derived from the DNA. Within this sample are 24,000 or so clones, with approximately 80% of them counted one time only. Clones ranked in the top ten supply 6% to 7% of the sample.

Turning to this clone: The antigen it binds to is not known. No qualities accompany the bases; no much larger clone lies one base away.

The trim is 4 bases for V and 10 bases for J, with a gap of 17 bases between the germline ends. CDR1 and CDR2 are drawn from the germline V gene: SGDLS, YYNGEE. From cysteine to phenylalanine, the CDR3 is 13 amino acids long. Only the CDR3 region is kept as DNA, spanning 39 bases read in frame from base 1. Sequencing was performed on peripheral blood, taken before neoadjuvant nivolumab, alone or with ipilimumab. The clonotype originates from an adult with non-small cell lung cancer. The chain joins TRBV9 to TRBJ1-2; the D gene is perhaps TRBD1, on 5 matching bases. The sequence in DNA is TGTGCCAGCAGCCTTGAGGTTGGGACCCACTACACCTTC. The encoded protein is CASSLEVGTHYTF.